These 24 T cell receptor beta chains were sequenced from one sample in a study of control samples from healthy donors and cancer patients. The protocol was immunoSEQ multiplex PCR, while the TCRdb copy is restricted to in-frame clones and leaves out a portion. The data contain fewer than 200,000 clones, 90% of them singletons. Sequenced material: blood. Source of these receptors: a woman aged 50 to 60 in good health.

This chain uses TRBV16 with TRBJ1-1; no reliable D call. Germline V CDR1 and CDR2: KGHSY, FQNENV. The CDR3 sequence is 15 residues long. V was cut by 4 bases and J by 3 bases, with 15 bases left in between. The CDR3: CASSRLRGGDTEAFF. CDR3 bases: TGTGCCAGCAGCCGTCTCCGGGGAGGCGACACTGAAGCTTTCTTT.

This sequence joins TRBV28 and TRBJ1-2; no definite D call. The germline CDR1 and CDR2 sequences are MDHEN and SYDVKM. Trimming pared 6 bases from V and 8 bases from J, leaving 28 bases between. The CDR3 has 17 residues. The CDR3, as DNA: TGTGCCAGCAGCCTAGTTTCGGGAGGGCCGAGATCCGTGGGCTACACCTTC. Translating it yields CASSLVSGGPRSVGYTF.

This rearrangement joins TRBV9 to TRBJ2-2; no clear D gene. The ends were cut back, 0 bases at V and 3 bases at J, with 3 bases in the middle. The CDR3 runs 13 residues. Germline CDR1 is SGDLS and CDR2 is YYNGEE. CDR3 in DNA: TGTGCCAGCAGCGTAGGGGACACCGGGGAGCTGTTTTTT. The encoded protein is CASSVGDTGELFF.

This chain joins TRBV7-2 and TRBJ2-3, with TRBD2 identical over 13 bases. The CDR3 extends over 19 amino acids. With V trimmed by 6 bases and J by 6 bases, 18 bases remained unmatched. The V gene's germline CDR1 is SGHTA and CDR2 FQGNSA. CDR3 region: CASRSTQTSGGANSDTQYF. The CDR3 DNA sequence: TGTGCCAGCAGATCAACGCAAACTAGCGGGGGGGCCAATTCGGATACGCAGTATTTT.

The chain uses TRBV10-3 and TRBJ1-2, with a possible D match to TRBD1 (5 bases). The germline V and J ends were trimmed by 8 bases and 0 bases, with 13 bases remaining between them. In germline, CDR1 is ENHRY, CDR2 SYGVKD. The CDR3 is 14 amino acids. The CDR3 DNA sequence: TGTGCCATCTTAAGGACAAACTCTAACTATGGCTACACCTTC. Amino acids: CAILRTNSNYGYTF.

This rearrangement joins TRBV6-6 to TRBJ2-7, with D possibly matching TRBD1 (5 bases). This CDR3 region has 13 residues. V was shortened by 2 bases and J by 7 bases, with 12 bases between the two germline ends. Germline CDR1 reads MNHNY; CDR2 reads SVGAGI (reference sequence). The CDR3 loop reads CASSYGSGIEQYF. CDR3 coding DNA: TGTGCCAGCAGTTACGGGTCAGGGATTGAGCAGTACTTC.

The sample holds one count of this clone. This chain joins TRBV19 and TRBJ2-1, with D possibly TRBD2 on 6 matching bases. The CDR3 has 14 residues. Trimming left V 9 bases short and J 7 bases short, with 19 bases between. CDR1 and CDR2 (germline): LNHDA, SQIVND (reference sequence). The CDR3 sequence: CARTGGRTRNEQFF. The CDR3 DNA sequence: TGTGCCAGAACCGGAGGGAGGACTCGAAATGAGCAGTTCTTC.

The chain employs TRBV14 and TRBJ1-3; TRBD1 matches 8 bases. CDR3 length equals 19 residues. The germline V gene encodes CDR1 SGHDN and CDR2 FVKESK. V gave up 2 bases and J gave up 1 base; unmatched junction bases: 13. This CDR3 reads CASSQSLSGTGVSGNTIYF. Written as DNA, the CDR3 is TGTGCCAGCAGCCAATCTCTTTCTGGGACAGGAGTGTCTGGAAACACCATATATTTT.

This rearrangement joins TRBV9 to TRBJ2-6, with D possibly being TRBD1 or TRBD2 (5 bases each). This CDR3 region has 17 residues. Looked up from germline, CDR1 is SGDLS and CDR2 is YYNGEE. Trimming cost V 1 base and J 4 bases, with 15 bases left between them. CDR3 region: CASSVTPVGTGANVLTF. As DNA, the CDR3 is TGTGCCAGCAGCGTAACCCCAGTAGGGACGGGGGCCAACGTCCTGACTTTC.

The rearrangement links TRBV7-8 to TRBJ2-7; no firm D call. The V gene lost 5 bases and the J gene lost 5 bases, with 19 bases spanning the gap. The germline V gene has CDR1 SGHVS and CDR2 FQNEAQ. This CDR3 is 15 amino acids long. CDR3 in DNA: TGTGCCAGCAGCCTAAAATCACTTTCCTTCCACGAGCAGTACTTC. Translated, it gives CASSLKSLSFHEQYF.

The chain uses TRBV19 and TRBJ2-1; the D is unclear. This CDR3 has 13 amino acids. Looked up from germline, CDR1 is LNHDA and CDR2 is SQIVND (reference sequence). V was cut by 1 base and J by 9 bases, with 10 bases left in between. In DNA form, the CDR3 reads TGTGCCAGTAGTATAGGTGGGTACGGTGAGCAGTTCTTC. Amino acid sequence: CASSIGGYGEQFF.

This clone appeared a single time. The chain has TRBV9 and TRBJ1-1, with TRBD1 matching 9 bases. The CDR3 sequence is 15 residues long. The germline V gene has CDR1 SGDLS and CDR2 YYNGEE. Unmatched junction bases numbered 5, after V lost 1 base and J lost 4 bases. The CDR3 region has the DNA TGTGCCAGCAGCGTAACGGGGACAGGGAGCACTGAAGCTTTCTTT. The encoded protein is CASSVTGTGSTEAFF.

The V gene is TRBV6-5, the J gene TRBJ2-2; D uncertain. Deletions cut 7 bases from V and 6 bases from J, with 9 bases between. Germline values: CDR1 MNHEY, CDR2 SVGAGI. CDR3 size: 12 residues. The CDR3 sequence is CASIDRAGELFF. The CDR3 DNA reads as TGTGCCAGCATCGATAGGGCCGGGGAGCTGTTTTTT.

The chain combines TRBV4-1 with TRBJ1-5; D might be TRBD1 (5 bases). The CDR3 has 15 amino acids. Germline values: CDR1 MGHRA, CDR2 YSYEKL. Trimming pared 3 bases from V and 5 bases from J, leaving 14 bases between. The CDR3 nucleotides are TGCGCCAGCAGCCAGGAAGGGGCTAGGGATCAGCCCCAGCATTTT. This translates into CASSQEGARDQPQHF.

The DNA for the CDR3 is TGTGCCAGCAGCGTCCAACCGGGACTAGCGGGAGTCGGCACCTACAATGAGCAGTTCTTC. This gives the protein CASSVQPGLAGVGTYNEQFF. The chain recombines TRBV9 with TRBJ2-1; TRBD2 agrees at 14 bases. Per the germline V gene, CDR1 is SGDLS and CDR2 is YYNGEE. There are 20 residues in the CDR3. V lost 2 bases and J lost 2; bases outside the gene matches: 12.

This chain links TRBV2 with TRBJ1-4, with D hard to call. Trimming left V 3 bases short and J 5 bases short, with 4 bases between. The CDR3 loop spans 12 amino acids. Germline lookup yields CDR1 SNHLY and CDR2 FYNNEI. The CDR3 sequence is CASSDRNEKLFF. The DNA for the CDR3 is TGTGCCAGCAGTGACAGAAATGAAAAACTGTTTTTT.

CDR3 residues: CATSEGGETQYF. CDR3 sequence (DNA): TGTGCCACCAGCGAGGGTGGGGAGACCCAGTACTTC. The chain uses TRBV15 and TRBJ2-5; TRBD2 is a possible D gene (5 bases). Germline V gives CDR1 LNHNV, CDR2 YYDKDF (reference sequence). The germline V and J ends were trimmed by 5 bases and 5 bases, with 9 bases remaining between them. The CDR3 consists of 12 residues.

The chain recombines TRBV7-6 with TRBJ2-5; D is undetermined. Trimming pared 0 bases from V and 4 bases from J, leaving 12 bases between. Germline CDR1 reads SGHVS; CDR2 reads FNYEAQ. CDR3 size: 15 residues. The CDR3 bases are TGTGCCAGCAGCTTAGCACCCGGCTCCCCAGAGACCCAGTACTTC. Translated: CASSLAPGSPETQYF.

This clone was recorded once. The rearrangement uses TRBV9 and TRBJ2-6; D unclear. The CDR3 extends over 16 amino acids. V dropped 0 bases and J dropped 0 bases, with 7 bases sitting between them. Per germline, CDR1 SGDLS and CDR2 YYNGEE. The chain's CDR3 is CASSVDVVSGANVLTF. The DNA for the CDR3 is TGTGCCAGCAGCGTAGACGTCGTCTCTGGGGCCAACGTCCTGACTTTC.

The rearrangement joins TRBV6-5 to TRBJ1-5; D is unresolved. CDR3 length: 13 amino acids. The germline V and J ends were trimmed by 8 bases and 7 bases, with 15 bases remaining between them. Germline CDR1 is MNHEY and CDR2 is SVGAGI. The CDR3 here is CASGRARGQPQHF. The CDR3 DNA reads TGTGCCAGCGGTCGCGCCCGCGGGCAGCCCCAGCATTTT.

CDR3 region: CASSYDRSGTTGELFF. CDR3 nucleotides: TGTGCCAGCAGTTACGATAGGAGCGGGACCACCGGGGAGCTGTTTTTT. The chain couples TRBV6-6 to TRBJ2-2; 7 bases match TRBD2. Per germline, CDR1 MNHNY and CDR2 SVGAGI (reference sequence). CDR3 size: 16 residues. The V gene end was trimmed by 2 bases and the J gene end by 4 bases; junction bases not matched to a gene: 7.

This chain connects TRBV4-1 to TRBJ2-1; TRBD2 might be the D (6 bases). Germline V gives CDR1 MGHRA, CDR2 YSYEKL. The CDR3 consists of 14 residues. Between the trimmed V and J ends, which lost 9 bases and 2 bases, there was a span of 14 bases. Here the CDR3 reads CASTGGRTYNEQFF. As DNA, the CDR3 is TGCGCCAGTACCGGGGGACGCACCTACAATGAGCAGTTCTTC.

The chain employs TRBV11-2 and TRBJ1-3, with D unclear. This CDR3 has 13 residues. Germline loops: CDR1 SGHAT, CDR2 FQNNGV. Trimming removed 5 bases from V and 3 bases from J, with 8 bases in between. Here the CDR3 reads CASSPILGNTIYF. CDR3 sequence (DNA): TGTGCCAGCAGCCCAATACTTGGAAACACCATATATTTT.

The CDR3 region has the DNA TGTGCCAGCAGCTTGGCGGTAGAGTACAATCAGCCCCAGCATTTT. Translation gives CASSLAVEYNQPQHF. The chain employs TRBV5-6 and TRBJ1-5; D is uncertain. CDR1 and CDR2 (germline): SGHDT, YYEEEE. V was trimmed by 0 bases and J by 3 bases, leaving 10 bases between them. This CDR3 is 15 amino acids long.